The text below deals with one T cell receptor (beta chain). V shed 0 bases and J shed 13 bases, with 17 bases lying between them. The germline V gene has CDR1 LNHNV and CDR2 YYDKDF (reference sequence). The CDR3 extends over 14 amino acids. Sequenced by immunoSEQ multiplex PCR; TCRdb stores in-frame clones only, minus some. The sample lists about 100,000 clones; around nine tenths were seen once. This entry belongs to a study of blood T cell repertoires in COVID-19. The sample was peripheral blood. This receptor was obtained from a human donor in a cohort sampled during active COVID-19. The chain recombines TRBV15 with TRBJ2-3; a possible D gene is TRBD2 (5 bases). CDR3 nucleotide sequence: TGTGCCACCAGCAGAGATCTTTTGGGAGCGGCTAAGTATTTT. Encoded protein: CATSRDLLGAAKYF. The variable domain in full, completed from reference TRBV15 and TRBJ2-3, reads DAMVIQNPRYQVTQFGKPVTLSCSQTLNHNVMYWYQQKSSQAPKLLFHYYDKDFNNEADTPDNFQSRRPNTSFCFLDIRSPGLGDTAMYLCATSRDLLGAAKYFGPGTRLTVL.